This T cell receptor (beta chain) is from a study of cytomegalovirus exposure and HLA in healthy donors. J gave up 3 bases and V 1 base, and 2 bases lay outside the gene matches. This CDR3 contains 16 residues. Germline V gives CDR1 MGHRA, CDR2 YSYEKL. The PCR contained 60 Vbeta and 13 Jbeta primers. Assay: immunoSEQ multiplex PCR; the TCRdb copy retains only in-frame clones and omits some. Its listing shows just over 150,000 clones. Comment on this clone: The same CDR3 is also encoded by other DNA sequences in this sample.

Material: PBMCs. The receptor was isolated from a man aged 25-40 years in good health and CMV-seronegative. The genes are TRBV4-1 and TRBJ2-1; TRBD2 matches 11 bases. The CDR3 DNA reads TGCGCCAGCAGCCAAGCCGGGACTAGCGGCTACAATGAGCAGTTCTTC. Amino acids: CASSQAGTSGYNEQFF.